This T cell receptor (beta chain) was recorded in a study of healthy donors' naive CD4 and CD8 T cells. Whole-study results and caveats: A reported CD4+/CD8+ bias affected most V and J genes in naive cells.

The sample holds a few counts of this clonotype. Its antigen is not known. TCR libraries were built from about 500 ng of total RNA by linear amplification. TCRdb analysed the reads with MiXCR anew, one entry per CDR3 protein. This table holds roughly 200,000 distinct CDR3 sequences, around 74% found once. V was shortened by 3 bases and J by 0 bases, with 5 bases between the two germline ends. The CDR3 covers 12 residues. Germline V lookup: CDR1 DFQATT, CDR2 SNEGSKA (reference sequence). What was sequenced was naive CD4+ and CD8+ T cells sorted from blood, pooled from several donors. This clonotype originated in a pool of human donors in good health; the sample pools cells from several healthy donors. V is TRBV20-1 and J is TRBJ1-1, with D hard to call. The CDR3 loop is CSASQVNTEAFF. The CDR3 DNA is TGCAGTGCTAGTCAAGTGAACACTGAAGCTTTCTTT.